Presented here are 19 T cell receptor beta chains from one specimen sequenced in a study of shared T cell receptors in the human thymus. TCRdb's copy holds only in-frame clones and misses some; the assay was immunoSEQ multiplex PCR. Of 500,000 to 750,000 clones in the sample, roughly 90% were seen once. The data were also submitted as part of a second study, on human thymus T cells.

The sample consisted of thymocytes. The source of these receptors is a boy in the first two years of life with a congenital heart defect.

The chain uses TRBV6-1 and TRBJ1-3; D gene uncertain. The CDR3 covers 16 residues. Germline V CDR1 and CDR2: MNHNS, SASEGT. Deletions cut 0 bases from V and 4 bases from J, with 13 bases between. CDR3 sequence (DNA): TGTGCCAGCAGTGAAGCGCGGGGTACACGAGGAAACACCATATATTTT. Encoded protein: CASSEARGTRGNTIYF.

The chain links TRBV19 to TRBJ1-1; D possibly corresponds to TRBD1 (6 bases). The CDR3 consists of 12 residues. Germline-derived CDR1 and CDR2 are LNHDA and SQIVND (reference sequence). Trimming removed 5 bases from V and 10 bases from J, with 14 bases in between. The CDR3 DNA is TGTGCCAGTAGTGCCGGGACACTAAGAGCTTTCTTT. It is translated as CASSAGTLRAFF.

The J gene is TRBJ1-5, the V gene TRBV7-2; D may be TRBD1 (5 bases). Germline lookup yields CDR1 SGHTA and CDR2 FQGNSA. V was clipped by 4 bases and J by 3 bases, with 16 bases between them. The CDR3 has 16 amino acids. Here the CDR3 DNA reads TGTGCCAGCAGCTGGGGGGGGGTAACCTCCAATCAGCCCCAGCATTTT. Encoded protein: CASSWGGVTSNQPQHF.

The chain joins TRBV7-9 to TRBJ1-1; D gene ambiguous. Trimming cost V 3 bases and J 6 bases, with 14 bases left between them. CDR1 and CDR2 from the germline V gene are SEHNR and FQNEAQ (reference sequence). This CDR3 has 14 residues. CDR3 sequence (DNA): TGTGCCAGCAGCTTTCGCTCTGGCCCCCCTGAAGCTTTCTTT. Translated: CASSFRSGPPEAFF. Filled out from reference TRBV7-9 and TRBJ1-1, the complete variable domain reads DTGVSQNPRHKITKRGQNVTFRCDPISEHNRLYWYRQTLGQGPEFLTYFQNEAQLEKSRLLSDRFSAERPKGSFSTLEIQRTEQGDSAMYLCASSFRSGPPEAFFGQGTRLTVV.

The chain is built from TRBV7-9 and TRBJ2-1, with TRBD2 matching 9 bases. With 5 bases clipped from V and 4 bases from J, the junction kept 9 bases outside the gene matches. The CDR3 runs to 16 residues. The V gene's germline CDR1 is SEHNR and CDR2 FQNEAQ (reference sequence). The CDR3 protein is CASSRTGLASYNEQFF. For the CDR3, the DNA is TGTGCCAGCAGCCGAACTGGACTAGCGTCTTACAATGAGCAGTTCTTC.

J is TRBJ1-1 and V is TRBV28, with 8 bases that match TRBD1. The CDR3 contains 19 residues. Germline-derived CDR1 and CDR2 are MDHEN and SYDVKM. V was pared by 6 bases and J by 4 bases, with 22 bases of the junction left unmatched. The CDR3 sequence: CASSPWGGAGGEGGTEAFF. As DNA, the CDR3 is TGTGCCAGCAGCCCTTGGGGGGGGGCAGGGGGCGAGGGAGGCACTGAAGCTTTCTTT.

In this sample, this clone turned up once. J is TRBJ2-6 and V is TRBV30; D not certain. The CDR3 length is 15 residues. Germline V CDR1 and CDR2: GTSNPN, SVGIG (reference sequence). Trimming left V 3 bases short and J 0 bases short, with 9 bases between. The CDR3 DNA is TGTGCCTGGAGGATGAAGCACTCTGGGGCCAACGTCCTGACTTTC. Its protein is CAWRMKHSGANVLTF.

The chain combines TRBV28 with TRBJ1-5; no clear D. This CDR3 region has 16 residues. Trimming took 2 bases from V and 0 from J, leaving 11 bases between them. CDR1 and CDR2 from the germline V gene are MDHEN and SYDVKM. The CDR3 nucleotides are TGTGCCAGCAGTTTAAAGGATTACTATAGCAATCAGCCCCAGCATTTT. Protein: CASSLKDYYSNQPQHF. Full variable domain (rest looked up from reference TRBV28 and TRBJ1-5): DVKVTQSSRYLVKRTGEKVFLECVQDMDHENMFWYRQDPGLGLRLIYFSYDVKMKEKGDIPEGYSVSREKKERFSLILESASTNQTSMYLCASSLKDYYSNQPQHFGDGTRLSIL.

The CDR3 here is CASSQDAPNEQFF. CDR3 DNA: TGCGCCAGCAGCCAAGATGCGCCCAATGAGCAGTTCTTC. The V and J genes are TRBV4-1 and TRBJ2-1; no reliable D call. This CDR3 spans 13 amino acids. Trimming shortened V by 0 bases and J by 6 bases, and 6 bases separated the two germline ends. CDR1 MGHRA and CDR2 YSYEKL come from the germline V gene.

The V and J genes are TRBV29-1 and TRBJ1-2; a possible D gene is TRBD1 (5 bases). Germline loops: CDR1 SQVTM, CDR2 ANQGSEA. CDR3 size: 15 residues. V lost 2 bases, J lost 3 bases, and 16 bases lay in between. Written as DNA, the CDR3 is TGCAGCGTTGAAACGTCAGGGCCCCCCGACTATGGCTACACCTTC. Translating gives CSVETSGPPDYGYTF.

In this sample, this clone turned up once. The chain employs TRBV2 and TRBJ2-1; TRBD2 agrees at 8 bases. The germline gives CDR1 SNHLY, CDR2 FYNNEI. J lost 1 base, V lost 3 bases, and 11 bases had no gene match. The CDR3 sequence is 18 residues long. Here the CDR3 reads CASSDSGSSGKSYNEQFF. DNA for the CDR3: TGTGCCAGCAGTGACTCGGGAAGTAGCGGGAAGTCCTACAATGAGCAGTTCTTC. Full variable domain (outside the CDR3, taken from reference TRBV2 and TRBJ2-1): EPEVTQTPSHQVTQMGQEVILRCVPISNHLYFYWYRQILGQKVEFLVSFYNNEISEKSEIFDDQFSVERPDGSNFTLKIRSTKLEDSAMYFCASSDSGSSGKSYNEQFFGPGTRLTVL.

The CDR3 reads CASSLGGDPRDTQYF. The DNA of the CDR3 is TGTGCCAGCAGCTTAGGCGGGGACCCCCGGGATACGCAGTATTTT. The chain combines TRBV7-9 with TRBJ2-3; D is perhaps TRBD2 (6 bases). Trimming stripped 1 base from V and 6 bases from J, with 14 bases between. The V gene's germline CDR1 is SEHNR and CDR2 FQNEAQ (reference sequence). The CDR3 has 15 amino acids.

This rearrangement joins TRBV4-2 to TRBJ2-1, with 15 bases aligning to TRBD2. CDR1 is LGHNA, CDR2 YNFKEQ, per germline. The junction had 7 bases not matched to a gene; V was cut back by 1 base and J by 3 bases. CDR3 length: 19 residues. DNA of the CDR3: TGTGCCAGCAGCCAAGTCGGTGGGACTAGCGGGAGGAACTACAATGAGCAGTTCTTC. Protein product: CASSQVGGTSGRNYNEQFF.

This chain connects TRBV4-3 to TRBJ1-5, with 9 bases identical to TRBD1. The CDR3 is 18 amino acids. Germline lookup yields CDR1 LGHNA and CDR2 YSLEER. Trimming cost V 0 bases and J 1 base; bases outside gene matches: 7. CDR3 coding DNA: TGCGCCAGCAGCCAAGATTGGAGACAGGGGGGGAGCAATCAGCCCCAGCATTTT. Amino acids: CASSQDWRQGGSNQPQHF.

In this sample, this clone turned up a few times. This sequence joins TRBV11-2 and TRBJ2-4; tentative D call: TRBD2 (5 bases). The CDR3 totals 13 residues. The V end was cut by 5 bases, the J end by 1 base, with 6 bases between. The germline V gene encodes CDR1 SGHAT and CDR2 FQNNGV. CDR3 nucleotide sequence: TGTGCCAGCAGCGGAGGCGCCAAAAACATTCAGTACTTC. It yields the protein CASSGGAKNIQYF. Looking up the rest from reference TRBV11-2 and TRBJ2-4 gives the full variable domain: EAGVAQSPRYKIIEKRQSVAFWCNPISGHATLYWYQQILGQGPKLLIQFQNNGVVDDSQLPKDRFSAERLKGVDSTLKIQPAKLEDSAVYLCASSGGAKNIQYFGAGTRLSVL.

The chain uses TRBV14 and TRBJ2-2, with TRBD2 matching 7 bases. The CDR3 has 15 residues. Germline values: CDR1 SGHDN, CDR2 FVKESK. The V segment lost 1 base and the J segment 7 bases; nucleotides outside the gene matches: 6. CDR3 nucleotide sequence: TGTGCCAGCAGCCAAGTTCACGGGAGGAGCGGGGAGCTGTTTTTT. Its protein product is CASSQVHGRSGELFF.

This chain uses TRBV27 with TRBJ2-1; 12 nucleotides align to TRBD1. The J segment lost 3 bases and the V segment lost 5 bases, leaving 8 bases of the junction unmatched. CDR1 MNHEY and CDR2 SMNVEV come from the germline V gene (reference sequence). This CDR3 is 17 amino acids long. CDR3 coding DNA: TGTGCCAGCAGTATGGGACAGGGGGCGCAAGGCTACAATGAGCAGTTCTTC. Translated: CASSMGQGAQGYNEQFF.

The chain combines TRBV9 with TRBJ2-5, with D possibly TRBD1 on 5 matching bases. Trimming removed 4 bases at V and 7 bases at J, with 14 bases between. CDR3 size: 13 residues. Germline CDR1 reads SGDLS; CDR2 reads YYNGEE. The CDR3 coding sequence is TGTGCCAGCAGCCCCAGGGTACTCGGGACCCAGTACTTC. It specifies CASSPRVLGTQYF.

This chain joins TRBV20-1 and TRBJ2-7; tentatively, D is TRBD2 (6 bases). This CDR3 comprises 10 residues. Germline CDR1 and CDR2: DFQATT and SNEGSKA (reference sequence). V was clipped by 4 bases and J by 8 bases, with 9 bases between them. The CDR3 here is CSANGGQQYF. For the CDR3, the DNA is TGCAGTGCTAACGGGGGTCAGCAGTACTTC.